This T cell receptor beta chain was observed in a study of identical twins. In this sample, this clonotype turned up a few times. The CDR3 is 15 amino acids. V was clipped by 5 bases and J by 3 bases, with 15 bases between them. Germline V gene lookup returns CDR1 SGHTA and CDR2 FQGNSA. One entry per CDR3 protein results from TCRdb running MiXCR on the 5' RACE reads. The table includes 1,800,000 or so distinct CDR3 sequences, about 30% detected once. The TCR originated in a newborn girl in good health. The rearrangement joins TRBV7-2 to TRBJ2-3; TRBD1 is a possible D gene (5 bases). Sequencing input: cord blood. The DNA for the CDR3 is TGTGCCAGCAGCCCGCAGGGATTTCGTACAGATACGCAGTATTTT. Protein sequence: CASSPQGFRTDTQYF.